The clone carrying this T cell receptor (beta chain) has a handful of counts. The data originate from a study of T cells in Graves' hyperthyroidism and ophthalmopathy. There were TCR beta CDR3 regions amplified from RNA transcripts. Carried out on the TCR CDR3, a first-round RT-PCR used the HTBI primer set. A single record per CDR3 protein comes from TCRdb applying MiXCR to the multiplex PCR reads. Among roughly 250,000 distinct CDR3 sequences listed, less than 15% were seen once. The sequence was collected from a woman aged 40 to 50 with Graves' hyperthyroidism that later progressed to Graves' ophthalmopathy. The sequenced sample was blood.

The CDR3 nucleotides read TGTGCCAGCAGTTTATACCCGATCCGACAGGGTTACGAGCAGTACTTC. It yields the protein CASSLYPIRQGYEQYF. The chain combines TRBV27 with TRBJ2-7; 7 bases map to TRBD1. The trim removed 1 base at V and 4 bases at J, leaving 10 bases unmatched. CDR3 length: 16 residues. CDR1 MNHEY and CDR2 SMNVEV come from the germline V gene (reference sequence).